The T cell receptor beta chain described here comes from a study of glioma-infiltrating T cells. Overall study results and limits: Only very few CDR3 sequences appeared in both tissue and blood. Gliomas, especially low-grade, showed above-expected tissue-blood divergence; non-neoplastic patients showed below.

Germline V lookup: CDR1 SGHDN, CDR2 FVKESK. This CDR3 spans 12 amino acids. TCR alpha and beta CDR3 regions were amplified from RNA using iRepertoire nested multiplex PCR. Input was about 85-450 ng of tissue mRNA or PBMC total RNA. One entry per CDR3 protein, called by TCRdb with MiXCR from the multiplex PCR reads. This sample yields under 130,000 distinct CDR3 sequences, of which around 31% are seen a single time; 44% belongs to the top ten. Worth noting for this clonotype: Antigen specificity is unknown. The junction differs from germline at one of its ends, possibly a read error.

The chain has TRBV14 and TRBJ1-4; tentatively, D is TRBD1 (5 bases). Material: glioma tissue, nonneoplastic brain tissue, or PBMCs (not recorded which). This TCR was sampled from a human donor with low-grade glioma or glioblastoma, undergoing nonglioma brain surgery, or in good health (not recorded which). In DNA form, the CDR3 reads TGTGCCATTGGACACGATTCTGAAAAACTGCTTTTT. Translating gives CAIGHDSEKLLF.